Below, 21 T cell receptor beta chains from the same sample are listed, as sequenced in a study of beta chain features in type 1 diabetes. Isolated RNA was reverse transcribed in full, so expressed TCRB transcripts were sequenced. Profiling relied on immunoSEQ multiplex PCR, and the TCRdb table lists in-frame clones only, not all of them. The repertoire holds 350,000 to 450,000 clones, with 14% as singletons. The specimen was naive CD4+ T cells from blood. The receptors shown here come from a man aged 30-40 years in good health.

This clone was detected a few times. The chain has TRBV2 and TRBJ2-1, with a possible D match to TRBD2 (6 bases). Per germline, CDR1 SNHLY and CDR2 FYNNEI. The CDR3 contains 13 residues. V dropped 6 bases and J dropped 4 bases, with 10 bases sitting between them. The CDR3 is CASSFGTYNEQFF. CDR3 coding DNA: TGTGCCAGCAGCTTCGGGACTTACAATGAGCAGTTCTTC.

This clone appeared a few times. The chain combines TRBV30 with TRBJ2-3; D is undetermined. This CDR3 contains 14 residues. V was cut by 4 bases and J by 0 bases, with 11 bases left in between. Germline V gene sequence: CDR1 GTSNPN, CDR2 SVGIG (reference sequence). The CDR3 DNA is TGTGCCTGGAACGGGCCGGCTAGCACAGATACGCAGTATTTT. Translating gives CAWNGPASTDTQYF.

The V call is TRBV6-6, the J call TRBJ1-5, with D hard to call. The V gene's germline CDR1 is MNHNY and CDR2 SVGAGI (reference sequence). The V end lost 8 bases, the J end lost 4 bases, and 3 bases lay between the germline ends. This CDR3 spans 10 amino acids. This chain's CDR3 is CASHNQPQHF. The CDR3, as DNA: TGTGCCAGCCATAATCAGCCCCAGCATTTT.

The chain links TRBV7-3 to TRBJ2-7; 7 bases agree with TRBD1. The CDR3 totals 16 residues. Trimming took 5 bases from V and 4 from J; bases not matched to a gene: 14. Germline-derived CDR1 and CDR2 are SGHTA and FQGTGA. DNA for the CDR3: TGTGCCAGCAGCCTATCAGGGGGTTCGAGTTGGTACGAGCAGTACGTC. Translated: CASSLSGGSSWYEQYV.

In its sample, this clone was seen a few times. The J gene is TRBJ2-5, the V gene TRBV4-1, with D perhaps given as TRBD1 or TRBD2 (5 bases each). Germline V gene sequence: CDR1 MGHRA, CDR2 YSYEKL. The CDR3 extends over 13 amino acids. V gave up 3 bases and J gave up 5 bases, with 10 bases separating them. The CDR3 DNA reads TGCGCCAGCAGCCACGAGGGGTCCGAGACCCAGTACTTC. Protein product: CASSHEGSETQYF.

This clone appeared a few times. V is TRBV5-6 and J is TRBJ1-1; no definite D call. V lost 5 bases and J 4 bases, leaving 6 bases between the germline ends. Germline CDR1 and CDR2: SGHDT and YYEEEE. The CDR3 is 11 amino acids. The CDR3 protein is CASSKSTEAFF. Here the CDR3 DNA reads TGTGCCAGCAGTAAGAGCACTGAAGCTTTCTTT.

This clone was seen more than once but under ten times. The V and J genes are TRBV30 and TRBJ2-5; no definite D call. The germline V and J ends were trimmed by 0 bases and 4 bases, with 9 bases remaining between them. The CDR3 loop spans 13 amino acids. The V gene's germline CDR1 is GTSNPN and CDR2 SVGIG (reference sequence). The DNA for the CDR3 is TGTGCCTGGAGTGTTCCGGGTGGAGAGACCCAGTACTTC. Amino acid sequence: CAWSVPGGETQYF. Drawing the rest from reference TRBV30 and TRBJ2-5, the complete variable domain is SQTIHQWPATLVQPVGSPLSLECTVEGTSNPNLYWYRQAAGRGLQLLFYSVGIGQISSEVPQNLSASRPQDRQFILSSKKLLLSDSGFYLCAWSVPGGETQYFGPGTRLLVL.

The gene calls are TRBV6-4 and TRBJ2-1; TRBD2 matches at 9 bases. Germline V gives CDR1 MRHNA, CDR2 SNTAGT. This CDR3 is 15 amino acids long. V lost 3 bases, J lost 2 bases, and 2 bases stayed unmatched. CDR3 nucleotide sequence: TGTGCCAGCAGTGAGCGGGGGGGAGCCTACAATGAGCAGTTCTTC. It yields the protein CASSERGGAYNEQFF.

The rearrangement joins TRBV7-9 to TRBJ1-1, with 9 positions matching TRBD1. The CDR3 is 14 amino acids. V dropped 5 bases and J dropped 5; count of bases not matched to a gene: 6. Per the germline V gene, CDR1 is SEHNR and CDR2 is FQNEAQ (reference sequence). CDR3 coding DNA: TGTGCCAGCAGCCAACAGGGGGCAAGGACTGAAGCTTTCTTT. It translates to CASSQQGARTEAFF. The full variable domain, completed using reference TRBV7-9 and TRBJ1-1, is DTGVSQNPRHKITKRGQNVTFRCDPISEHNRLYWYRQTLGQGPEFLTYFQNEAQLEKSRLLSDRFSAERPKGSFSTLEIQRTEQGDSAMYLCASSQQGARTEAFFGQGTRLTVV.

The table lists this clone with a few counts. This chain joins TRBV7-9 and TRBJ2-5; 8 positions agree with TRBD2. CDR1 and CDR2 from the germline V gene are SEHNR and FQNEAQ (reference sequence). V was clipped by 10 bases and J by 5 bases; unmatched bases: 15. This CDR3 spans 15 amino acids. The CDR3 loop reads CAIAPGGGRLETQYF. Written as DNA, the CDR3 is TGTGCCATCGCCCCCGGGGGGGGTAGATTGGAGACCCAGTACTTC.

The chain recombines TRBV7-2 with TRBJ2-5; D is possibly TRBD2 (7 bases). The CDR3 has 16 amino acids. With 5 bases removed from V and 5 bases from J, the gap between germline ends came to 21 bases. CDR1 and CDR2 (germline): SGHTA, FQGNSA. CDR3 nucleotide sequence: TGTGCCAGCAGCGCTCTCTGGCGGGGGCCGGGGGAGACCCAGTACTTC. This translates into CASSALWRGPGETQYF.

The chain joins TRBV5-4 to TRBJ2-4; D may be TRBD1 (6 bases). V was clipped by 0 bases and J by 3 bases, with 16 bases between them. The germline V gene encodes CDR1 SGHNT and CDR2 YYREEE (reference sequence). CDR3 length: 17 amino acids. DNA of the CDR3: TGTGCCAGCAGCTTGGGGCTGAGGGCAGGGGACAAAAACATTCAGTACTTC. This encodes CASSLGLRAGDKNIQYF.

The table lists this clone with a few counts. The rearrangement links TRBV4-3 to TRBJ2-3; 14 bases align to TRBD2. Trimming removed 4 bases from V and 3 bases from J; junction bases left unmatched: 6. This CDR3 contains 17 residues. The germline gives CDR1 LGHNA, CDR2 YSLEER. CDR3 amino acids: CASSLHRLAGGTDTQYF. For the CDR3, the DNA is TGCGCCAGCAGCCTCCATAGACTAGCGGGAGGGACAGATACGCAGTATTTT.

The sample holds a few counts of this clone. V gene TRBV5-1 combines with J gene TRBJ2-1; either TRBD1 or TRBD2 may supply D (5 bases each). Per germline, CDR1 SGHRS and CDR2 YFSETQ. CDR3 length: 14 amino acids. V shed 4 bases and J shed 4 bases, with 12 bases lying between them. The CDR3 sequence is CASSPGDRYNEQFF. The CDR3 region has the DNA TGCGCCAGCAGCCCCGGGGACCGATACAATGAGCAGTTCTTC.

This clone turned up a few times. The chain uses TRBV11-2 and TRBJ2-5; D is perhaps TRBD1 (6 bases). In germline, CDR1 is SGHAT, CDR2 FQNNGV. The ends were cut back, 4 bases at V and 14 bases at J, with 14 bases in the middle. The CDR3 is 11 residues long. This CDR3 is CASSSVGASYF. The CDR3 DNA reads as TGTGCCAGCAGCTCAGTGGGGGCCTCATACTTC.

The V call is TRBV7-2, the J call TRBJ2-1; 7 positions agree with TRBD2. V trimming: 6 bases; J trimming: 3 bases; junction bases outside the gene matches: 11. CDR3 length equals 16 residues. Looked up from germline, CDR1 is SGHTA and CDR2 is FQGNSA. The CDR3 loop reads CASRFQGGGFYNEQFF. Here the CDR3 DNA reads TGTGCCAGCAGGTTTCAAGGCGGGGGTTTCTACAATGAGCAGTTCTTC.

This clone has only a few counts. The chain recombines TRBV30 with TRBJ2-5; 10 bases match TRBD2. CDR1 and CDR2 (germline): GTSNPN, SVGIG (reference sequence). J lost 4 bases, V lost 1 base, and 0 bases had no gene match. This CDR3 has 13 amino acids. The CDR3 DNA reads TGTGCCTGGAGTGGACTAGCGGGAGAGACCCAGTACTTC. Translated, it gives CAWSGLAGETQYF. The variable domain in full, completed from reference TRBV30 and TRBJ2-5, reads SQTIHQWPATLVQPVGSPLSLECTVEGTSNPNLYWYRQAAGRGLQLLFYSVGIGQISSEVPQNLSASRPQDRQFILSSKKLLLSDSGFYLCAWSGLAGETQYFGPGTRLLVL.

This clone occurred a few times. V usage is TRBV4-3 and J usage is TRBJ2-1; 12 bases agree with TRBD2. Trimming took 1 base from V and 6 from J; bases not matched to a gene: 4. There are 16 residues in the CDR3. Germline CDR1 LGHNA, CDR2 YSLEER. The CDR3 region is CASSQGLLAGGNEQFF. The DNA of the CDR3 is TGCGCCAGCAGCCAAGGTCTACTAGCGGGAGGCAATGAGCAGTTCTTC.

This chain joins TRBV10-3 and TRBJ1-1; no clear D gene. This CDR3 contains 14 residues. Between the trimmed V and J ends, which lost 6 bases and 0 bases, there was a span of 11 bases. The germline CDR1 and CDR2 sequences are ENHRY and SYGVKD. CDR3 sequence: CAIRGINMNTEAFF. The CDR3 DNA reads TGTGCCATCAGGGGCATAAATATGAACACTGAAGCTTTCTTT.

The gene calls are TRBV5-4 and TRBJ2-2; possibly TRBD1 for D (6 bases). CDR1 and CDR2 from the germline V gene are SGHNT and YYREEE (reference sequence). The CDR3 is made up of 15 amino acids. Between the trimmed V and J ends, which lost 4 bases and 1 base, there was a span of 11 bases. CDR3 protein: CASSPGTMNTGELFF. CDR3 nucleotide sequence: TGTGCCAGCAGCCCCGGGACAATGAACACCGGGGAGCTGTTTTTT.

This chain connects TRBV23-1 to TRBJ2-5, with D perhaps TRBD2 (6 bases). The DNA end is more similar to TRBJ2-7, so the J call may be wrong. TRBV23-1 is identified as an open reading frame with a role that is uncertain. This CDR3 spans 13 amino acids. The CDR3 nucleotides are TGCGCCAGCAGTCAAGGCGGGGACCACGAGCAGTACTTC. This codes for CASSQGGDHEQYF.